The table lists the clone carrying this TCR beta chain with a count of one. These data originate in a study of blood T cell repertoires in COVID-19. Clones were read by immunoSEQ multiplex PCR, and TCRdb kept only the in-frame ones, dropping some. The sample yields roughly 280,000 clones, roughly nine tenths seen once. The CDR3 spans 15 residues. The trim removed 4 bases at V and 2 bases at J, leaving 7 bases unmatched. Per germline, CDR1 SEHNR and CDR2 FQNEAQ (reference sequence). This sequence originates from a woman aged 18-35 years who had recovered from COVID-19. The sequencing sample was made of PBMCs or T cells enriched from blood (not recorded which). The chain joins TRBV7-9 to TRBJ2-7, with TRBD1 matching 8 bases. The CDR3 DNA is TGTGCCAGCAGCTACAGACAGGGGCAGGCCTACGAGCAGTACTTC. Translating it yields CASSYRQGQAYEQYF.